These 27 T cell receptor beta chains originate from one sample sequenced in a study of cytomegalovirus exposure and HLA in healthy donors. PCR involved 60 Vbeta and 13 Jbeta primers. The table came from immunoSEQ multiplex PCR; TCRdb's copy has only in-frame clones and leaves some out. The data show hundreds of thousands of clones, 70% to 85% seen once. The sequenced sample was PBMCs. Every receptor here comes from a woman aged 55-69 years in good health and CMV-seropositive.

The chain couples TRBV5-5 to TRBJ1-5, with D possibly matching TRBD1 (6 bases). CDR3 length: 13 amino acids. Trimming left V 4 bases short and J 7 bases short, with 12 bases between. Germline V gives CDR1 SGHKS, CDR2 YYEKEE (reference sequence). The CDR3 reads CASSVTGMQPQHF. CDR3 sequence (DNA): TGTGCCAGCAGCGTCACAGGGATGCAGCCCCAGCATTTT.

The table lists this clone with a count of one. The rearrangement links TRBV12-5 to TRBJ2-2, with D possibly TRBD1 on 5 matching bases. This CDR3 is built from 15 residues. The V end was cut by 0 bases, the J end by 3 bases, with 8 bases between. CDR1 is LGHNT, CDR2 FRNRAP, per germline. The CDR3, as DNA: TGTGCTAGTGGTTTGGTTATAGGGGACACCGGGGAGCTGTTTTTT. Protein: CASGLVIGDTGELFF.

This clone was counted a single time. This sequence joins TRBV10-3 and TRBJ2-2; D is undetermined. Germline V lookup: CDR1 ENHRY, CDR2 SYGVKD. V lost 10 bases, J lost 5 bases, and 14 bases lay in between. The CDR3 is 13 residues long. The CDR3 DNA is TGTGCCACCCATCCGAGGTCGACCGGGGAGCTGTTTTTT. Its protein is CATHPRSTGELFF.

The chain carries TRBV4-3 and TRBJ2-7; D possibly corresponds to TRBD1 (6 bases). V gave up 0 bases and J gave up 2 bases, with 11 bases separating them. The CDR3 consists of 15 residues. Germline loops: CDR1 LGHNA, CDR2 YSLEER. Here the CDR3 reads CASSQELQGPYEQYF. The CDR3 nucleotides read TGCGCCAGCAGCCAAGAGTTACAGGGACCCTACGAGCAGTACTTC.

The V gene is TRBV18, the J gene TRBJ2-7; perhaps TRBD1 as D (6 bases). V lost 3 bases and J lost 1, with 7 bases in between. CDR1 and CDR2 (germline): KGHSH, LQKENI. This CDR3 comprises 13 residues. For the CDR3, the DNA is TGTGCCAGCTCACCGGGACAATCCTACGAGCAGTACTTC. Amino acid sequence: CASSPGQSYEQYF.

This rearrangement joins TRBV5-4 to TRBJ2-3, with 7 positions matching TRBD2. The junction had 5 bases not matched to a gene; V was cut back by 4 bases and J by 0 bases. Germline V lookup: CDR1 SGHNT, CDR2 YYREEE (reference sequence). CDR3 length equals 15 residues. The CDR3 bases are TGTGCCAGCAGCCTACCAGCGGGGAGCACAGATACGCAGTATTTT. This codes for CASSLPAGSTDTQYF.

This chain connects TRBV6-1 to TRBJ2-7; 8 positions match TRBD1. The CDR3 is made up of 13 amino acids. V trimming: 7 bases; J trimming: 2 bases; junction bases outside the gene matches: 4. The germline gives CDR1 MNHNS, CDR2 SASEGT. In DNA form, the CDR3 reads TGTGCCAGCATCAGACAGGGGACCTACGAGCAGTACTTC. Protein sequence: CASIRQGTYEQYF.

The chain has TRBV5-4 and TRBJ2-3; TRBD2 matches at 7 bases. After removal of 3 bases from V and 2 bases from J, the junction contained 21 bases not matched to a gene. CDR1 is SGHNT, CDR2 YYREEE, per germline (reference sequence). CDR3 size: 20 residues. The CDR3 here is CASSWPGPKGLADNTDTQYF. The DNA for the CDR3 is TGTGCCAGCAGCTGGCCGGGACCAAAGGGTCTAGCGGACAACACAGATACGCAGTATTTT. Filled out from reference TRBV5-4 and TRBJ2-3, the complete variable domain reads ETGVTQSPTHLIKTRGQQVTLRCSSQSGHNTVSWYQQALGQGPQFIFQYYREEENGRGNFPPRFSGLQFPNYSSELNVNALELDDSALYLCASSWPGPKGLADNTDTQYFGPGTRLTVL.

J is TRBJ2-7 and V is TRBV7-6; the D gene is possibly TRBD1 (6 bases). Trimming removed 5 bases from V and 5 bases from J, with 16 bases in between. The CDR3 spans 14 residues. The germline gives CDR1 SGHVS, CDR2 FNYEAQ. CDR3 sequence (DNA): TGTGCCAGCAGCGAAACAGGGTTGAGTAACGAGCAGTACTTC. This gives the protein CASSETGLSNEQYF.

In nucleotides, the CDR3 is TGTGCCAGCAGCCTACGAATAATGGACAGGGGGGACGGCTACACCTTC. The encoded protein is CASSLRIMDRGDGYTF. The chain is built from TRBV5-8 and TRBJ1-2; 10 nucleotides agree with TRBD1. V lost 4 bases, J lost 8 bases, and 14 bases stayed unmatched. CDR1 is SGHTS and CDR2 is YDEGEE in the germline V gene. The length of the CDR3 is 16 residues. Full variable domain (rest looked up from reference TRBV5-8 and TRBJ1-2): EAGVTQSPTHLIKTRGQQATLRCSPISGHTSVYWYQQALGLGLQFLLWYDEGEERNRGNFPPRFSGRQFPNYSSELNVNALELEDSALYLCASSLRIMDRGDGYTFGSGTRLTVV.

This clone was seen just once. The V call is TRBV6-5, the J call TRBJ2-3; 11 nucleotides line up with TRBD2. Looked up from germline, CDR1 is MNHEY and CDR2 is SVGAGI. Trimming removed 10 bases from V and 5 bases from J; junction bases left unmatched: 5. The CDR3 is made up of 13 amino acids. CDR3 loop: CATTSGDEDTQYF. DNA for the CDR3: TGTGCCACGACTAGCGGGGACGAAGATACGCAGTATTTT.

This clone was detected many times. The chain combines TRBV29-1 with TRBJ1-4, with 7 positions matching TRBD1. Germline CDR1 is SQVTM and CDR2 is ANQGSEA. The CDR3 is 15 amino acids. V lost 4 bases to trimming and J lost 5 bases; unmatched junction nucleotides: 10. CDR3 nucleotides: TGCAGCGTTGTGAGGACAGGAGGCTCAAATGAAAAACTGTTTTTT. Protein: CSVVRTGGSNEKLFF.

The chain is built from TRBV7-9 and TRBJ1-2; a weak D match, TRBD1 (5 bases). This CDR3 comprises 16 residues. CDR1 is SEHNR, CDR2 FQNEAQ, per germline (reference sequence). V shed 1 base and J shed 4 bases, with 16 bases lying between them. The chain's CDR3 is CASSLEVGQGGYGYTF. In nucleotides, the CDR3 is TGTGCCAGCAGCTTAGAGGTCGGTCAGGGCGGCTATGGCTACACCTTC.

The gene calls are TRBV5-1 and TRBJ2-7; D not resolved. There are 14 residues in the CDR3. The germline V gene encodes CDR1 SGHRS and CDR2 YFSETQ. V was trimmed by 0 bases and J by 2 bases, leaving 9 bases between them. The CDR3 sequence is CASSLVQRAYEQYF. CDR3 sequence (DNA): TGCGCCAGCAGCTTGGTTCAACGGGCCTACGAGCAGTACTTC.

The rearrangement links TRBV2 to TRBJ2-5; 10 bases align to TRBD2. The CDR3 contains 15 residues. Germline V gene lookup returns CDR1 SNHLY and CDR2 FYNNEI. Germline trimming cut 7 bases from V and 5 bases from J; bases unmatched to any gene: 10. CDR3 DNA: TGTGCCAGCAAAGAAGGCCCTAGCGGGAGTGAGACCCAGTACTTC. Translation gives CASKEGPSGSETQYF. The full variable domain, its missing parts supplied by reference TRBV2 and TRBJ2-5, is EPEVTQTPSHQVTQMGQEVILRCVPISNHLYFYWYRQILGQKVEFLVSFYNNEISEKSEIFDDQFSVERPDGSNFTLKIRSTKLEDSAMYFCASKEGPSGSETQYFGPGTRLLVL.

This clone was seen a handful of times. This CDR3 reads CASSSRGPTTDTQYF. For the CDR3, the DNA is TGCGCCAGCAGCTCCAGGGGGCCTACAACCGATACGCAGTATTTT. The V gene is TRBV5-1, the J gene TRBJ2-3; 8 bases line up with TRBD1. The CDR3 contains 15 residues. Germline values: CDR1 SGHRS, CDR2 YFSETQ. Trimming took 3 bases from V and 6 from J; bases not matched to a gene: 9. Looking up the rest from reference TRBV5-1 and TRBJ2-3 gives the full variable domain: KAGVTQTPRYLIKTRGQQVTLSCSPISGHRSVSWYQQTPGQGLQFLFEYFSETQRNKGNFPGRFSGRQFSNSRSEMNVSTLELGDSALYLCASSSRGPTTDTQYFGPGTRLTVL.

This clone was counted a single time. V gene TRBV4-1 combines with J gene TRBJ2-5; tentatively, D is TRBD2 (5 bases). The CDR3 sequence is 14 residues long. Trimming stripped 3 bases from V and 7 bases from J, with 15 bases between. Germline lookup yields CDR1 MGHRA and CDR2 YSYEKL. CDR3: CASSQAGGRPTQYF. For the CDR3, the DNA is TGCGCCAGCAGCCAGGCCGGCGGGCGGCCGACCCAGTACTTC.

The chain employs TRBV10-2 and TRBJ1-5; D unclear. There are 15 residues in the CDR3. V was shortened by 4 bases and J by 2 bases, with 12 bases between the two germline ends. CDR1 and CDR2 (germline): WSHSY, SAAADI. The CDR3 here is CASSVAGLRNQPQHF. The CDR3 DNA follows: TGCGCCAGCAGTGTGGCAGGCCTTCGCAATCAGCCCCAGCATTTT.

This clone came up a few times. The genes are TRBV4-3 and TRBJ1-5; the match to TRBD1 covers 7 bases. The germline gives CDR1 LGHNA, CDR2 YSLEER. After removal of 3 bases from V and 6 bases from J, the junction contained 8 bases not matched to a gene. CDR3 length equals 15 residues. Here the CDR3 reads CASSQGTERSQPQHF. CDR3 nucleotide sequence: TGCGCCAGCAGCCAGGGGACAGAAAGGAGTCAGCCCCAGCATTTT.

The V call is TRBV5-5, the J call TRBJ2-3; 10 bases line up with TRBD2. V was clipped by 0 bases and J by 2 bases; unmatched bases: 3. CDR1 is SGHKS and CDR2 is YYEKEE in the germline V gene (reference sequence). The length of the CDR3 is 16 residues. CDR3 protein: CASSLALAGITDTQYF. CDR3 DNA: TGTGCCAGCAGCTTGGCACTAGCGGGAATCACAGATACGCAGTATTTT. The whole variable domain, remainder taken from reference TRBV5-5 and TRBJ2-3, is DAGVTQSPTHLIKTRGQQVTLRCSPISGHKSVSWYQQVLGQGPQFIFQYYEKEERGRGNFPDRFSARQFPNYSSELNVNALLLGDSALYLCASSLALAGITDTQYFGPGTRLTVL.

This clone was found a few times. This chain joins TRBV5-1 and TRBJ1-2; D is possibly TRBD1 (6 bases). Trimming took 5 bases from V and 5 from J, leaving 16 bases between them. CDR3 size: 14 residues. Germline assignment: CDR1 SGHRS and CDR2 YFSETQ. The CDR3 sequence: CASRAADRYYGYTF. The DNA of the CDR3 is TGCGCCAGCAGGGCCGCCGACAGGTATTATGGCTACACCTTC.

The CDR3 DNA sequence: TGTGCCAGCAGCTCGACTAGCGGAACAGATACGCAGTATTTT. Translated: CASSSTSGTDTQYF. This sequence joins TRBV5-4 and TRBJ2-3; TRBD2 matches 9 bases. V trimming: 3 bases; J trimming: 3 bases; junction bases outside the gene matches: 2. This CDR3 region has 14 residues. CDR1 and CDR2 from the germline V gene are SGHNT and YYREEE (reference sequence).

The chain uses TRBV5-1 and TRBJ2-1; maybe TRBD2 (7 bases). CDR1 and CDR2 (germline): SGHRS, YFSETQ. V was shortened by 2 bases and J by 2 bases, with 14 bases between the two germline ends. The CDR3 length is 16 residues. CDR3 protein: CASSLHGGGPYNEQFF. The CDR3, as DNA: TGCGCCAGCAGCTTACACGGCGGGGGCCCCTACAATGAGCAGTTCTTC. Variable domain in full (rest from reference TRBV5-1 and TRBJ2-1): KAGVTQTPRYLIKTRGQQVTLSCSPISGHRSVSWYQQTPGQGLQFLFEYFSETQRNKGNFPGRFSGRQFSNSRSEMNVSTLELGDSALYLCASSLHGGGPYNEQFFGPGTRLTVL.

The genes are TRBV6-5 and TRBJ1-2, with D possibly matching TRBD1 (5 bases). This CDR3 has 15 residues. CDR1 and CDR2 (germline): MNHEY, SVGAGI. V was pared by 5 bases and J by 1 base, with 14 bases between. The CDR3 nucleotides are TGTGCCAGCAGTAGCGGGACTGCCTTTAACTATGGCTACACCTTC. Amino acid sequence: CASSSGTAFNYGYTF.

V gene TRBV6-1 combines with J gene TRBJ1-2; D is possibly TRBD1 (5 bases). Germline loops: CDR1 MNHNS, CDR2 SASEGT. Trimming shortened V by 2 bases and J by 6 bases, and 16 bases separated the two germline ends. The CDR3 is made up of 15 amino acids. In DNA, the CDR3 is TGTGCCAGCAGTGAATCCCAGGGTTGGAAGCATGGCTACACCTTC. It codes for CASSESQGWKHGYTF.

The genes are TRBV10-2 and TRBJ2-6; tentatively, D is TRBD2 (6 bases). CDR1 is WSHSY, CDR2 SAAADI, per germline. Trimming cost V 2 bases and J 4 bases, with 9 bases left between them. This CDR3 is 15 amino acids long. CDR3 loop: CASSEGRHGANVLTF. CDR3 bases: TGCGCCAGCAGTGAGGGGAGGCACGGGGCCAACGTCCTGACTTTC.

The rearrangement uses TRBV18 and TRBJ2-1, with 7 bases aligning to TRBD2. CDR1 KGHSH and CDR2 LQKENI come from the germline V gene. The junction had 5 bases not matched to a gene; V was cut back by 3 bases and J by 9 bases. There are 13 residues in the CDR3. Here the CDR3 reads CASSPGGWGEQFF. In nucleotides, the CDR3 is TGTGCCAGCTCACCCGGGGGGTGGGGTGAGCAGTTCTTC.